This TCR beta chain is from a study of T-cell reconstitution after alpha-beta-depleted transplantation in children. Regarding the study as a whole: From newly produced T cells came most of the T-cell counts and diversity one year after transplant. Reportedly, alpha-beta T cells present about two months post-transplant originated from several hundred expanded clones of graft origin. The study traced high day-60 TCRbeta diversity in some patients to surviving recipient T cells and thymic progenitors.

The CDR3 extends over 13 amino acids. Trimming left V 1 base short and J 6 bases short, with 6 bases between. Germline assignment: CDR1 SEHNR and CDR2 FQNEAQ (reference sequence). Ten or more counts support this clonotype. Its antigen is as yet unknown. The TCRbeta library was prepared with unique molecular identifiers. Using its own MiXCR run on the PCR reads, TCRdb lists one record per CDR3 protein. The table shows tens of thousands of distinct CDR3 sequences, with around 7% occurring only once. The sequence derives from a child in the first two years of life who had a stem cell transplant for acute myeloid leukemia, so the T cells may come from the graft donor. The chain employs TRBV7-9 and TRBJ2-2; possibly TRBD2 for D (6 bases). Sequencing was performed on peripheral blood, taken 60 days after TCRalphabeta/CD19-depleted stem cell transplant. Here the CDR3 reads CASSLGGAGELFF. Here the CDR3 DNA reads TGTGCCAGCAGCTTAGGCGGGGCCGGGGAGCTGTTTTTT. Combining the CDR3 with reference TRBV7-9 and TRBJ2-2 gives the whole variable domain DTGVSQNPRHKITKRGQNVTFRCDPISEHNRLYWYRQTLGQGPEFLTYFQNEAQLEKSRLLSDRFSAERPKGSFSTLEIQRTEQGDSAMYLCASSLGGAGELFFGEGSRLTVL.